The TCR beta chain under discussion was sequenced for a study of cytomegalovirus exposure and HLA in healthy donors (dated by TCRdb to the late 2010s). Some background on the complete study: An earlier analysis of roughly 500 of the donors reported 276 Gb of sequence data and around 100 million unique TCR beta sequences obtained from roughly 170 million T cells. Around 320 gigabases of sequencing data and 70 million to 85 million unique TCR sequences were included in an early release covering about 700 HLA-typed donors. Of the 300 to 500 genotyped donors, 65% to 90% were placed in the genetic ancestry cluster associated with self-reported Caucasian donors. The study aimed to test whether signatures of past pathogen exposure could be identified by cataloging public T cell receptors. Using immunosequencing, the study profiled T cell repertoires from around 680 subjects and related those repertoires to cytomegalovirus serostatus. A separate validation cohort of roughly 110 different subjects was used in addition to the roughly 670-subject first cohort. To predict cytomegalovirus infection status, the study brought together high-throughput TCR immunosequencing, statistical association of individual TCRs with disease status, and machine learning. A later analysis re-analyzed previously published TCR beta repertoires from several hundred donors and added high-resolution HLA genotyping to study TCR occurrence patterns. In the later analysis, no new phenotypic data were used to find candidate immune exposures; instead, reliance was placed on TCR beta sequences and their occurrence across donors. An earlier analysis of several hundred of the donors applied high-throughput TCR beta sequencing to assess whether each TCR beta V gene segment acted as functional or pseudogenic. Alongside the repertoire data, information on donor age, sex, ethnicity and CMV serostatus was compiled. In a later genetic analysis, genome-wide SNP genotypes for about 65% of the roughly 670 donors were used, and that subset was treated as a discovery cohort. Every repertoire in the discovery cohort had been generated on one and the same sequencing platform. HLA typing included class I and class II loci at four-digit resolution. Typing coverage differed by locus: A, B, C, DRB1 and DQB1 were typed in roughly 629-630 donors, DQA1 in approximately 520, DPA1 in 600 to 610, and DPB1 in roughly 470. About five DR-DQ haplotypes were treated as single units for association and clustering because of strong linkage in the cohort. Across about 380 genotyped donors of the cohort, an average of approximately 200,000 unique TCR beta nucleotide sequences per donor were sequenced, and about a sixth of those sequences were non-productive.

What the research found in general, with its limitations: Cytomegalovirus status was reported to be diagnosed by the classifier with high specificity and sensitivity in both the original and validation cohorts. Correlated functional status among segregating V segments might be attributable to linkage disequilibrium, but an unknown experimental factor could not be ruled out. A total of 150 to 200 TCR beta chains were listed by the study as associated with cytomegalovirus. According to the authors, the approach could potentially be generalized to other disease states and immunological phenotypes. A cluster of highly shared sequence variants was judged likely to be a technical artifact of the sequencing pipeline. Strong co-occurrence of HLA alleles, especially DR and DQ, made assigning TCR associations to individual alleles difficult. A later analysis found that HLA-associated TCR beta chains were more clonally expanded and had lower generation probabilities than equally common non-associated chains. Because some donors lacked HLA typing at each locus, the association tests relied only on the typed subset. In a later genetic analysis, fewer N-insertions in productive TCRs were reported among donors in an Asian-associated ancestry cluster than the approximately 670-donor mean. An earlier analysis of roughly 570 of the donors showed that most TCR beta V segments appeared in productive rearrangements either about 87% or about 30% of the time, which broadly matched IMGT annotations. According to a later analysis, most CMV-associated TCR beta chains appeared to be HLA-restricted, and the HLA associations seemed to be driven largely by CMV exposure. A few of the identified cytomegalovirus-associated TCR beta chains were confirmed in vitro to be specific for cytomegalovirus antigens. A further reported finding was that TCR beta sequences accurately predicted the HLA-A and HLA-B alleles for most subjects in the first cohort. In this cohort, only TCR beta chains were sequenced, and detectable features were limited by the absence of alpha or paired-chain data. An association between a missense DCLRE1C variant and V-gene and J-gene trimming of TCR beta chains was found in a later genetic analysis and replicated in an independent cohort. About 15 rarely observed V segments, including chromosome 9 orphons, were excluded from the earlier analysis of about 610 of the donors because counts were too low. The only immune exposure information available for the cohort was CMV serostatus. In a later analysis, TCR association rates were found to vary across HLA loci, with the most associated TCRs seen for DRB1 alleles and the fewest for HLA-C alleles. Roughly uniform sequencing depth across donors was assumed in presence/absence analyses, although this assumption may not hold. A later analysis associated 16,951 TCR beta sequences with specific HLA alleles at a false discovery rate of 0.05. Most TCR sequences were observed very rarely across donors, whereas some public TCRs were present in many individuals. According to a later analysis, parvovirus B19, influenza, CMV and Epstein-Barr virus appeared linked to several top co-occurrence clusters. Some IMGT-functional V segments, including TRBV6-2 and TRBV6-3, could not be distinguished by the 87-base-pair reads and were therefore excluded.

The library was made by the immunoSEQ multiplex PCR assay. For the multiplex PCR, a mixture combining 60 forward primers for TCR Vbeta segments and 13 reverse primers for TCR Jbeta segments was used. The CDR3 region of rearranged TCR beta genes was amplified from genomic DNA by a multiplex PCR assay. The amplified TCR beta libraries were sequenced on the Illumina HiSeq System as 87-base-pair reads. Per the source publication's procedure: A later analysis counted about 80 million unique TCR beta chains across the 700 or so repertoires, and roughly 11 million of these chains were shared by at least two donors. A nearest-neighbor algorithm error-corrected the raw reads and collapsed the reads into unique sequences, merging closely related sequences to remove PCR and sequencing errors. CDR3 sequences were aligned to IMGT reference sequences to assign V, D and J gene segments. For a sequence to be retained, at least a six-nucleotide match to both a V gene segment and a J gene segment was required. Rearrangements were classified as productive when the CDR3 lacked stop codons and remained in frame with V and J, and all other rearrangements were classified as non-productive. CDR3 was defined according to IMGT convention as the region running from the second conserved V-encoded cysteine to the conserved J-encoded phenylalanine. The earlier analysis of fewer than 700 of the donors excluded sequences that lacked an unambiguous match to a single V gene segment. An earlier analysis of almost 600 of the donors classified V segments as functional when productive rearrangements were above 56.7% and as segregating when the standard deviation between donors was above 5%. A statistical classification framework was built for diagnosing cytomegalovirus status from the catalog of TCR beta chain sequences. In a later analysis, V and J genes were assigned by comparing TCR nucleotide sequences against IMGT/GENE-DB human TR gene sequences. The TCRdist pipeline was used in a later analysis to assign CDR3 sequences and most-parsimonious VDJ recombination scenarios. In a later analysis, each TCR beta chain was defined by its CDR3 amino acid sequence together with its V-gene family, and reads without a unique V-gene family were excluded. A later analysis removed 550 to 650 highly shared, low-generation-probability nucleotide sequences to deal with suspected cross-contamination and a sequencing artifact. A later analysis calculated a clonal expansion index for each public chain from normalized within-repertoire ranks of inferred template counts. A later analysis computed generation probabilities with a VDJ recombination model fitted to out-of-frame rearrangements, and checked the results against IGoR. Hypergeometric tests were used in a later analysis to score TCR-TCR, TCR-HLA and TCR-CMV co-occurrence, with a repertoire-size bias correction applied to the TCR pairs. To estimate false discovery rates, a later analysis permuted the HLA or CMV assignments 20 times. In a later analysis, co-occurring TCRs were grouped using DBSCAN, with TCRdist sequence similarity added in when clustering inside HLA-allele-positive subsets. For co-occurrence clustering, repertoires with fewer than 30,000 or more than 120,000 public chains were excluded, along with a handful of repertoires with anomalous nucleotide sharing. TCRdb's version of the immuneACCESS table is confined to in-frame rearrangements and falls short of the full clone set. An unresolved V gene accounts for under half of the shortfall where checked; the remainder is of unknown origin. D and trimming come from the DNA, and the V and J calls and clone size come from that table. Present in this sample are around 140,000 clones, approximately 82% of which were seen just once. The top ten clones comprise approximately 3.2% of the sample.

This clone was picked up a small number of times. Its antigen remains undetermined. It has no much larger one-base neighbor in the sample; base qualities were not kept. The cohort consisted of hundreds of healthy bone marrow donors. At the time of sampling, every cohort member was nominally healthy, though immune exposures that went unrecorded were likely present. The donor was CMV seronegative and was included in the group of approximately 350 seronegative cohort members. Each donor provided a peripheral blood sample, and peripheral blood mononuclear cells were used for TCR beta sequencing. The Qiagen DNeasy Blood Extraction Kit was used to extract genomic DNA from the blood cell samples. The CDR3 goes from the cysteine to the phenylalanine over 14 residues. Only CDR3 DNA is held: 42 bases, read in frame from base 1. CDR1 and CDR2, looked up from the germline V gene, are MNHNS and SASEGT. V is pared back by 2 bases and J by 5 bases, with 12 bases lying between the germline termini.

The V and J segments used are TRBV6-1 and TRBJ1-1, with TRBD1 tentatively as D gene (5 bases match). Input material: PBMCs. The clonotype originates from a man aged 35 to 55 in good health and CMV-seronegative. The sequenced DNA is TGTGCCAGCAGTGAATGGGGCCGGGAGACTGAAGCTTTCTTT. It codes for CASSEWGRETEAFF.